The sequence of this T cell receptor beta chain was determined in a study of lymphopenia after photon versus proton radiotherapy (dated by TCRdb to between 2017 and 2020). About the investigation overall: Photon and proton radiation therapy were compared by the study for their immunological effects in patients with gastrointestinal tumors who developed high-grade lymphopenia. The 15 to 25 patients in the cohort had gastrointestinal tumors, were treated with either photon or proton therapy, and subsequently developed lymphopenia. The study was designed to characterize how the impact on the immune system differs between the two radiation modalities.

For this clone: The antigen this receptor binds is unknown. Base qualities are missing; no much larger clone stands one base away.

The method behind the library was the immunoSEQ multiplex PCR assay. T cell repertoires were profiled by deep sequencing of rearranged TCR beta loci, alongside multiparametric flow cytometry. TCRdb mirrors the immuneACCESS table, restricted to in-frame sequences. Some clones are absent from its copies; in checked studies, under half trace to an unresolved V gene, and the reason for the others is unknown. The sample records 150,000 or so clones, 88% of which are singletons. The ten largest clones add up to approximately 4.8% of the sample. Results the study describes overall, beyond this receptor: After the lymphocyte count nadir, photon-treated repertoires showed oligoclonal expansion, especially of CD8+ Temra cells, which drove the drop in diversity. Relative stability during treatment was observed in proton-treated patients, whereas loss of naive T cells and TCR diversity and gain of effector/memory populations were observed in photon-treated patients. The survival association was assessed only in patients who died, and better survival with proton therapy was presented by the authors as a possibility rather than a demonstrated result. Across the cohort, an inverse correlation was found between a larger post-nadir drop in TCR diversity and overall survival time among patients who died.

From the germline V gene, CDR1 is MDHEN and CDR2 is SYDVKM. After removal of 10 bases from V and 2 bases from J, the junction retains 2 bases not matched to a gene. Taken from cysteine to phenylalanine, the CDR3 has 14 residues. This entry keeps only the CDR3 DNA: 42 bases, framed from base 1. The sample in question was peripheral blood, obtained from a patient treated with photon-based radiotherapy. The V and J segments used are TRBV28 and TRBJ2-6; TRBD1 fits 10 bases in the junction. This sequence was found in a middle-aged man with gastric cancer. The CDR3 region has the sequence CAIGTGAGANVLTF. The nucleotide sequence is TGTGCCATCGGGACAGGGGCTGGGGCCAACGTCCTGACTTTC.